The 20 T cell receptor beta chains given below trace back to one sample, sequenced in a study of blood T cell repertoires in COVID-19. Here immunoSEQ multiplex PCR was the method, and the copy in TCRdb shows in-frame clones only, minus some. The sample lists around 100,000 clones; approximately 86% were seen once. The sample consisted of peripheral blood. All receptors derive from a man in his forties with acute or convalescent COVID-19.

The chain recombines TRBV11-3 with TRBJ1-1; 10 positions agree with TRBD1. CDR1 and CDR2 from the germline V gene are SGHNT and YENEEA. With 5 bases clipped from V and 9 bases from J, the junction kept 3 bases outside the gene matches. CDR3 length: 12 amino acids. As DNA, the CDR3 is TGTGCCAGCAGCATTGACAGGGGGCAAGCTTTCTTT. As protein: CASSIDRGQAFF.

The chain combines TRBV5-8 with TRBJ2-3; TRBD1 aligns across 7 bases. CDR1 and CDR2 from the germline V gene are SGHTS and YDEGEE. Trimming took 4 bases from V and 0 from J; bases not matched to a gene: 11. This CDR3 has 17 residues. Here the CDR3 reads CASSLDGTAPSTDTQYF. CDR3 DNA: TGTGCCAGCAGCCTGGATGGGACAGCCCCTAGCACAGATACGCAGTATTTT.

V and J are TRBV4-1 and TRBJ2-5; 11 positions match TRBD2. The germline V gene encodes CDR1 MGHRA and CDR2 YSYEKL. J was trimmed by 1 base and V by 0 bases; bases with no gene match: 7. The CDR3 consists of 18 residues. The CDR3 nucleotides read TGCGCCAGCAGCCAAGACAGGGGACTAGCGGACTTCCAAGAGACCCAGTACTTC. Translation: CASSQDRGLADFQETQYF.

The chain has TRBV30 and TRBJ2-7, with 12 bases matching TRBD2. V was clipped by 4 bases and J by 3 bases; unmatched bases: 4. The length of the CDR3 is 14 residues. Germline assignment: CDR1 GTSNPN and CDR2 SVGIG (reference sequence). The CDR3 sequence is CAWNPGLAGYEQYF. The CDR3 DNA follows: TGTGCCTGGAATCCGGGACTAGCGGGCTACGAGCAGTACTTC.

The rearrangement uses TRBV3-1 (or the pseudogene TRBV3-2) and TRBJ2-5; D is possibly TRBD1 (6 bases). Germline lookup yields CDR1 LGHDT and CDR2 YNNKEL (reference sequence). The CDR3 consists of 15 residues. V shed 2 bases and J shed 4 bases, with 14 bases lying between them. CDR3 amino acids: CASSQRGGSGETQYF. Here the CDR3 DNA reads TGTGCCAGCAGCCAACGAGGGGGTAGTGGAGAGACCCAGTACTTC.

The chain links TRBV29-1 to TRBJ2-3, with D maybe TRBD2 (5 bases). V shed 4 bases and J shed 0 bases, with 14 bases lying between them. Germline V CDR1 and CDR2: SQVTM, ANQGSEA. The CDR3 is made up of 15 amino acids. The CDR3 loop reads CSVVWSASSTDTQYF. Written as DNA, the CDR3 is TGCAGCGTTGTTTGGTCGGCTAGCAGCACAGATACGCAGTATTTT.

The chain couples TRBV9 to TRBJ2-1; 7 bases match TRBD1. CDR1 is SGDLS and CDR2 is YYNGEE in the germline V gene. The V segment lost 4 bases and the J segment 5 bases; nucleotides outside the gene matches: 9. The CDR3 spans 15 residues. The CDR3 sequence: CASSPRTGVNNEQFF. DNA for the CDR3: TGTGCCAGCAGCCCCCGGACAGGAGTTAACAATGAGCAGTTCTTC.

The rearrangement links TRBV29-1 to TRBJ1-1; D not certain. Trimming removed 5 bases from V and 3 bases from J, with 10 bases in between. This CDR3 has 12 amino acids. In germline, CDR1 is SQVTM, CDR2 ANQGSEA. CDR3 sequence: CSVKRGDTEAFF. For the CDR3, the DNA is TGCAGCGTTAAACGTGGAGACACTGAAGCTTTCTTT.

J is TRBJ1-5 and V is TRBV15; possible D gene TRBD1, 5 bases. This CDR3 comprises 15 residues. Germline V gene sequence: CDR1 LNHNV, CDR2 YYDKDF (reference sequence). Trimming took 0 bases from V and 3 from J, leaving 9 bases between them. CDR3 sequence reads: CATSRDREVNQPQHF. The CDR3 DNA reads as TGTGCCACCAGCAGAGACAGGGAGGTCAATCAGCCCCAGCATTTT.

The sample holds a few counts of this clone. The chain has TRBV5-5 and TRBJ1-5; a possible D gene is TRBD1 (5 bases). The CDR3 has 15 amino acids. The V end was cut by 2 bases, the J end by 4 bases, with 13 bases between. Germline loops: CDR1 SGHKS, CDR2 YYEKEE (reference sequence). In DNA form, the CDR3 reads TGTGCCAGCAGCTTCGACGACAGAAGTAATCAGCCCCAGCATTTT. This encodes CASSFDDRSNQPQHF.

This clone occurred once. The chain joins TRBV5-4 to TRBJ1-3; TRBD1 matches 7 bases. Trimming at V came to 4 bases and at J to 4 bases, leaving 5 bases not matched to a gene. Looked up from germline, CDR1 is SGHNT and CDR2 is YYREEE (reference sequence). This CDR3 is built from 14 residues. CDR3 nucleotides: TGTGCCAGCAGCCGACGACAGGGAGGAAACACCATATATTTT. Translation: CASSRRQGGNTIYF.

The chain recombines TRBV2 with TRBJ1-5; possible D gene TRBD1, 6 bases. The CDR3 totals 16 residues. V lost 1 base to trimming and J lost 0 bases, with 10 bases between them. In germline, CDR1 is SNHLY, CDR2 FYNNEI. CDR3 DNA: TGTGCCAGCAGTGAAGTGGACAGAGCTAGCAATCAGCCCCAGCATTTT. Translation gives CASSEVDRASNQPQHF.

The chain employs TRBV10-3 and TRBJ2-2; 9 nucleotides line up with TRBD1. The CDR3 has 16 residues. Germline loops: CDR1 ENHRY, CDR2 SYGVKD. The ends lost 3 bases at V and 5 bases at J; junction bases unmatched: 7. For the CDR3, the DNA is TGTGCCATCAGTGAAAGGGACAGGGTACTAACCGGGGAGCTGTTTTTT. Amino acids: CAISERDRVLTGELFF.

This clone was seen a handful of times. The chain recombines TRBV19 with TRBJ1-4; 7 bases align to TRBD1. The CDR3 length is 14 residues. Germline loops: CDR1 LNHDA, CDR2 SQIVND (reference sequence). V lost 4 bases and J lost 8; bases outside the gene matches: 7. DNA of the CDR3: TGTGCCAGTAGTAAAGACAGGGTAGGAGAAAAACTGTTTTTT. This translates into CASSKDRVGEKLFF.

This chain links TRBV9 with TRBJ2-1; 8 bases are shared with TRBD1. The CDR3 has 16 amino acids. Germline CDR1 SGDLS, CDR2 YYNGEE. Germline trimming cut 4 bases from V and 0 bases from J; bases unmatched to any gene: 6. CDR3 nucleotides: TGTGCCAGCAGCACAGGACAGGGTAGCTCCTACAATGAGCAGTTCTTC. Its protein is CASSTGQGSSYNEQFF.

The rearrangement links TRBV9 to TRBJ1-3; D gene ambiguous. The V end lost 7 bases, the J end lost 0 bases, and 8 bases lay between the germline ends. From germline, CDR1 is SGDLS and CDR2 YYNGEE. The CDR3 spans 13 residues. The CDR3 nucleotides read TGTGCCAGCCGGTCCTACTCTGGAAACACCATATATTTT. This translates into CASRSYSGNTIYF.

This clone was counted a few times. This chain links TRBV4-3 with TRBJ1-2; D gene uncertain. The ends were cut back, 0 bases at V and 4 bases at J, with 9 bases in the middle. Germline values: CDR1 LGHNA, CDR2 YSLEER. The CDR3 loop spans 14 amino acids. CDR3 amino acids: CASSQELGPYGYTF. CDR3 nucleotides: TGCGCCAGCAGCCAAGAATTGGGCCCCTATGGCTACACCTTC.

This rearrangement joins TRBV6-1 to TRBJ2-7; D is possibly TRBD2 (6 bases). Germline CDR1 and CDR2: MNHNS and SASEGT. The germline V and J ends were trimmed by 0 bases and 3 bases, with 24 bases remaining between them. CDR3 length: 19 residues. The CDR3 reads CASSEARAPRSGFGYEQYF. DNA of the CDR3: TGTGCCAGCAGTGAAGCCCGGGCCCCTCGTAGCGGATTCGGCTACGAGCAGTACTTC.

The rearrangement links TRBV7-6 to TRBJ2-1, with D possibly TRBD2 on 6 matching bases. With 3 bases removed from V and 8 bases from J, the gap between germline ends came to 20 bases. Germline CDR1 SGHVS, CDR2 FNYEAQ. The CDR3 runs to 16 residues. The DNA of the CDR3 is TGTGCCAGCAGCTTTAGCCAAACCCCTTTAGCGGATGAGCAGTTCTTC. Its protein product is CASSFSQTPLADEQFF. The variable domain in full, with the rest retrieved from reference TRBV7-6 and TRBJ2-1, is GAGVSQSPRYKVTKRGQDVALRCDPISGHVSLYWYRQALGQGPEFLTYFNYEAQQDKSGLPNDRFSAERPEGSISTLTIQRTEQRDSAMYRCASSFSQTPLADEQFFGPGTRLTVL.

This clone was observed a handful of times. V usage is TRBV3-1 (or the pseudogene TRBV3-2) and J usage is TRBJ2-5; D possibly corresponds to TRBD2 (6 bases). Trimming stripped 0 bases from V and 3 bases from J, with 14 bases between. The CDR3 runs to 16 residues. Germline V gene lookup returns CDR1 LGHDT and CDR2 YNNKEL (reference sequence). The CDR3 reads CASSQEGLAHKETQYF. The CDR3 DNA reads TGTGCCAGCAGCCAAGAGGGTCTAGCGCACAAAGAGACCCAGTACTTC.